A single sample gave rise to the 26 T cell receptor beta chains below, sequenced in a study of blood T cell repertoires in COVID-19 (dated by TCRdb to about 2020). Libraries were constructed by the immunoSEQ multiplex PCR assay. TCRdb's version of the immuneACCESS table is confined to in-frame rearrangements and falls short of the full clone set. An unresolved V gene accounts for under half of the shortfall where checked; the remainder is of unknown origin. The sample includes roughly 150,000 clones, with roughly four fifths observed a single time. Roughly 8% of the sample comes from the top ten. The specimen sequenced was peripheral blood. These receptors were taken from a human donor in a cohort sampled during active COVID-19.

The genes are TRBV19 and TRBJ1-5, with D maybe TRBD1 (6 bases). This CDR3 region has 17 residues. Trimming removed 4 bases from V and 1 base from J, with 17 bases in between. Germline values: CDR1 LNHDA, CDR2 SQIVND (reference sequence). CDR3 amino acids: CASSTGQRANSNQPQHF. The CDR3, as DNA: TGTGCCAGTAGTACTGGACAGAGGGCGAACAGCAATCAGCCCCAGCATTTT.

The CDR3 DNA follows: TGTGCCAGCAGCTTAGGGGTAAGCGGCACTGAAGCTTTCTTT. Translated: CASSLGVSGTEAFF. The chain links TRBV7-2 to TRBJ1-1; D not resolved. V lost 1 base, J lost 4 bases, and 10 bases lay in between. Germline CDR1 and CDR2: SGHTA and FQGNSA. The CDR3 has 14 amino acids.

This clone was observed a single time. This chain uses TRBV7-2 with TRBJ2-3, with 7 bases aligning to TRBD1. CDR1 and CDR2 (germline): SGHTA, FQGNSA. Trimming cost V 6 bases and J 4 bases; bases outside gene matches: 1. This CDR3 is built from 12 residues. The CDR3, as DNA: TGTGCCAGCAGAGACAGGGCAGATACGCAGTATTTT. Protein: CASRDRADTQYF.

This chain joins TRBV7-2 and TRBJ1-3; perhaps TRBD1 as D (6 bases). V lost 2 bases to trimming and J lost 0 bases, with 11 bases between them. Germline V CDR1 and CDR2: SGHTA, FQGNSA. The CDR3 runs 16 residues. CDR3 region: CASSLTDRFSGNTIYF. CDR3 sequence (DNA): TGTGCCAGCAGCTTAACAGACAGGTTCTCTGGAAACACCATATATTTT.

This rearrangement joins TRBV28 to TRBJ1-3; TRBD1 matches 9 bases. Germline V CDR1 and CDR2: MDHEN, SYDVKM. J was trimmed by 4 bases and V by 4 bases; bases with no gene match: 14. The CDR3 sequence is 18 residues long. The CDR3 sequence: CASSSPGQGRSLGNTIYF. As DNA, the CDR3 is TGTGCCAGCAGTTCTCCGGGACAGGGAAGGTCTCTGGGAAACACCATATATTTT. The full variable domain, its missing parts supplied by reference TRBV28 and TRBJ1-3, is DVKVTQSSRYLVKRTGEKVFLECVQDMDHENMFWYRQDPGLGLRLIYFSYDVKMKEKGDIPEGYSVSREKKERFSLILESASTNQTSMYLCASSSPGQGRSLGNTIYFGEGSWLTVV.

This clone is a singleton in its sample. V and J are TRBV7-2 and TRBJ2-1; 8 bases line up with TRBD2. The junction had 6 bases not matched to a gene; V was cut back by 3 bases and J by 2 bases. Germline CDR1 and CDR2: SGHTA and FQGNSA. This CDR3 region has 16 residues. CDR3 coding DNA: TGTGCCAGCAGCTTTCTTGCGGGGGGCACCTACAATGAGCAGTTCTTC. Its translation is CASSFLAGGTYNEQFF.

The chain combines TRBV14 with TRBJ1-3; 10 positions agree with TRBD1. There are 15 residues in the CDR3. Trimming at V came to 4 bases and at J to 8 bases, leaving 8 bases not matched to a gene. CDR1 is SGHDN and CDR2 is FVKESK in the germline V gene. The CDR3 sequence: CASSLWDRGVHTIYF. The CDR3 nucleotides read TGTGCCAGCAGCCTGTGGGACAGGGGCGTCCACACCATATATTTT. Filled out from reference TRBV14 and TRBJ1-3, the complete variable domain reads EAGVTQFPSHSVIEKGQTVTLRCDPISGHDNLYWYRRVMGKEIKFLLHFVKESKQDESGMPNNRFLAERTGGTYSTLKVQPAELEDSGVYFCASSLWDRGVHTIYFGEGSWLTVV.

The rearrangement uses TRBV10-3 and TRBJ2-5; 8 bases line up with TRBD1. Germline V lookup: CDR1 ENHRY, CDR2 SYGVKD. The junction had 8 bases not matched to a gene; V was cut back by 5 bases and J by 3 bases. The CDR3 length is 15 residues. The CDR3 region has the DNA TGTGCCATCAGTCGGGGCCAGACAGGGGAAGAGACCCAGTACTTC. This encodes CAISRGQTGEETQYF.

Only one count was recorded for this clone. J is TRBJ1-5 and V is TRBV19, with D perhaps TRBD1 (5 bases). Germline CDR1 and CDR2: LNHDA and SQIVND (reference sequence). V lost 1 base and J lost 3, with 7 bases in between. The CDR3 has 14 amino acids. The CDR3 protein is CASSIGGVNQPQHF. In DNA form, the CDR3 reads TGTGCCAGTAGTATAGGGGGGGTCAATCAGCCCCAGCATTTT.

The chain combines TRBV5-1 with TRBJ1-3, with TRBD1 identical over 7 bases. This CDR3 has 14 amino acids. V was pared by 0 bases and J by 4 bases, with 1 base of the junction left unmatched. Germline V lookup: CDR1 SGHRS, CDR2 YFSETQ. CDR3 DNA sequence: TGCGCCAGCAGCTTGGAGGACAGGGGAAACACCATATATTTT. Residues: CASSLEDRGNTIYF.

The chain recombines TRBV29-1 with TRBJ2-5; tentative D call: TRBD1 (5 bases). Germline lookup yields CDR1 SQVTM and CDR2 ANQGSEA. V lost 7 bases to trimming and J lost 5 bases, with 14 bases between them. The CDR3 is made up of 12 amino acids. The CDR3 region has the DNA TGCAGCGGTGGGCCCAAGGGGGAGACCCAGTACTTC. Translating it yields CSGGPKGETQYF. The complete variable domain, with remaining parts taken from reference TRBV29-1 and TRBJ2-5, reads SAVISQKPSRDICQRGTSLTIQCQVDSQVTMMFWYRQQPGQSLTLIATANQGSEATYESGFVIDKFPISRPNLTFSTLTVSNMSPEDSSIYLCSGGPKGETQYFGPGTRLLVL.

The gene calls are TRBV7-2 and TRBJ2-3, with TRBD2 matching 9 bases. Germline CDR1 reads SGHTA; CDR2 reads FQGNSA. V was pared by 7 bases and J by 7 bases, with 15 bases of the junction left unmatched. The CDR3 length is 16 residues. This CDR3 reads CASIENPAGGTHTQYF. DNA of the CDR3: TGTGCCAGCATCGAAAACCCCGCGGGGGGGACACATACGCAGTATTTT.

This chain links TRBV27 with TRBJ1-2; possibly TRBD1 for D (5 bases). V shed 3 bases and J shed 6 bases, with 11 bases lying between them. CDR3 length: 13 residues. The germline V gene has CDR1 MNHEY and CDR2 SMNVEV (reference sequence). The CDR3 DNA sequence: TGTGCCAGCAGTTTGAGGCAGGGTGATGGCTACACCTTC. This gives the protein CASSLRQGDGYTF.

This clone was seen a handful of times. The J gene is TRBJ1-1, the V gene TRBV7-9, with no clear D. The CDR3 length is 16 residues. Per germline, CDR1 SEHNR and CDR2 FQNEAQ (reference sequence). Trimming stripped 0 bases from V and 0 bases from J, with 11 bases between. As DNA, the CDR3 is TGTGCCAGCAGCTTAGCGCTGGCTGTCATGAACACTGAAGCTTTCTTT. Translated: CASSLALAVMNTEAFF.

The CDR3 loop reads CATSRDRRVTNYGYTF. CDR3 DNA: TGTGCCACCAGCAGAGATCGTCGAGTCACCAACTATGGCTACACCTTC. This chain uses TRBV15 with TRBJ1-2; D unclear. CDR1 is LNHNV and CDR2 is YYDKDF in the germline V gene (reference sequence). The CDR3 loop spans 16 amino acids. V was clipped by 0 bases and J by 2 bases, with 13 bases between them.

The V gene is TRBV10-1, the J gene TRBJ2-1; 8 nucleotides align to TRBD2. This CDR3 is 19 amino acids long. From germline, CDR1 is WNHNN and CDR2 SYGVQD (reference sequence). Trimming at V came to 2 bases and at J to 2 bases, leaving 14 bases not matched to a gene. The CDR3 coding sequence is TGCGCCAGCAGTGAGCCTCGTCGTCCCAGCGGGGGTGCCTACAATGAGCAGTTCTTC. It yields the protein CASSEPRRPSGGAYNEQFF.

The CDR3 reads CASSPPGAGGMSEETQYF. CDR3 sequence (DNA): TGTGCCAGCAGCCCCCCAGGGGCAGGGGGGATGTCAGAGGAGACCCAGTACTTC. The V and J genes are TRBV13 and TRBJ2-5, with D tentatively TRBD1 (7 bases). Trimming left V 5 bases short and J 5 bases short, with 27 bases between. The CDR3 length is 18 residues. Germline V gene sequence: CDR1 PRHDT, CDR2 FYEKMQ (reference sequence).

V usage is TRBV19 and J usage is TRBJ1-1; TRBD1 matches 9 bases. V lost 4 bases and J lost 4; bases outside the gene matches: 7. The CDR3 extends over 15 amino acids. Germline-derived CDR1 and CDR2 are LNHDA and SQIVND (reference sequence). The CDR3 nucleotides read TGTGCCAGTAGTAAACTACAGGGGGCGGCCACTGAAGCTTTCTTT. This sequence encodes CASSKLQGAATEAFF. Drawing the rest from reference TRBV19 and TRBJ1-1, the complete variable domain is DGGITQSPKYLFRKEGQNVTLSCEQNLNHDAMYWYRQDPGQGLRLIYYSQIVNDFQKGDIAEGYSVSREKKESFPLTVTSAQKNPTAFYLCASSKLQGAATEAFFGQGTRLTVV.

V is TRBV28 and J is TRBJ1-4; TRBD1 aligns across 7 bases. The CDR3 totals 17 residues. Trimming took 7 bases from V and 4 from J; bases not matched to a gene: 15. Germline CDR1 reads MDHEN; CDR2 reads SYDVKM. This CDR3 reads CASKSYSTGTVNEKLFF. For the CDR3, the DNA is TGTGCCAGCAAAAGTTATTCCACGGGGACAGTTAATGAAAAACTGTTTTTT. The full variable domain, in which reference TRBV28 and TRBJ1-4 provide the parts outside the CDR3, is DVKVTQSSRYLVKRTGEKVFLECVQDMDHENMFWYRQDPGLGLRLIYFSYDVKMKEKGDIPEGYSVSREKKERFSLILESASTNQTSMYLCASKSYSTGTVNEKLFFGSGTQLSVL.

The gene calls are TRBV7-2 and TRBJ2-5, with TRBD2 matching 8 bases. Germline trimming cut 2 bases from V and 2 bases from J; bases unmatched to any gene: 4. The CDR3 extends over 15 amino acids. The germline V gene encodes CDR1 SGHTA and CDR2 FQGNSA. The CDR3 loop reads CASSLPAGVQETQYF. The CDR3 coding sequence is TGTGCCAGCAGCTTACCAGCGGGGGTTCAAGAGACCCAGTACTTC.

The chain joins TRBV19 to TRBJ2-3, with D possibly being TRBD2 (6 bases). Trimming cost V 1 base and J 9 bases, with 8 bases left between them. The CDR3 covers 12 residues. Germline assignment: CDR1 LNHDA and CDR2 SQIVND (reference sequence). CDR3: CASSIGGATQYF. The CDR3 DNA reads TGTGCCAGTAGTATAGGCGGGGCGACGCAGTATTTT.

The chain recombines TRBV6-5 with TRBJ2-7; 8 nucleotides agree with TRBD1. Germline CDR1 reads MNHEY; CDR2 reads SVGAGI. This CDR3 contains 16 residues. Trimming at V came to 2 bases and at J to 0 bases, leaving 6 bases not matched to a gene. The CDR3 coding sequence is TGTGCCAGCAGTTACAAGTCAGGGACAGGCTCCTACGAGCAGTACTTC. Amino acid sequence: CASSYKSGTGSYEQYF.

The rearrangement joins TRBV7-9 to TRBJ2-1, with 15 bases identical to TRBD2. CDR1 and CDR2 from the germline V gene are SEHNR and FQNEAQ (reference sequence). V lost 2 bases, J lost 10 bases, and 15 bases stayed unmatched. The CDR3 contains 19 residues. The CDR3 here is CASSLRLGLAGGPGAEQFF. In DNA form, the CDR3 reads TGTGCCAGCAGCTTACGGCTCGGACTAGCGGGGGGGCCTGGGGCCGAGCAGTTCTTC.

This clone appeared a few times. This chain links TRBV7-2 with TRBJ2-2, with TRBD1 identical over 7 bases. V lost 10 bases, J lost 1 base, and 6 bases stayed unmatched. Germline V gene lookup returns CDR1 SGHTA and CDR2 FQGNSA. This CDR3 has 14 amino acids. The CDR3: CATRDSQNTGELFF. The CDR3 nucleotides read TGTGCCACTCGGGACAGCCAGAACACCGGGGAGCTGTTTTTT. The entire variable domain, with the rest obtained from reference TRBV7-2 and TRBJ2-2, is as follows: GAGVSQSPSNKVTEKGKDVELRCDPISGHTALYWYRQSLGQGLEFLIYFQGNSAPDKSGLPSDRFSAERTGGSVSTLTIQRTQQEDSAVYLCATRDSQNTGELFFGEGSRLTVL.

This clone came up a few times. The J gene is TRBJ1-1, the V gene TRBV3-1 (or the pseudogene TRBV3-2), with TRBD1 identical over 8 bases. This CDR3 comprises 14 residues. Germline V gives CDR1 LGHDT, CDR2 YNNKEL (reference sequence). Trimming removed 6 bases from V and 1 base from J; junction bases left unmatched: 4. The CDR3 bases are TGTGCCAGCAGGCTAGGGACAGGGAACACTGAAGCTTTCTTT. This translates into CASRLGTGNTEAFF.

CDR3 protein: CASSYRGGYTF. CDR3 bases: TGTGCCAGCAGTTACAGGGGAGGCTACACCTTC. The chain recombines TRBV6-5 with TRBJ1-2; tentatively, D is TRBD1 (5 bases). V was clipped by 2 bases and J by 8 bases, with 6 bases between them. Germline V gives CDR1 MNHEY, CDR2 SVGAGI. This CDR3 contains 11 residues.